This passage covers 10 T cell receptor beta chains from one sample sequenced in a study of blood T cell repertoires in COVID-19. TCRdb keeps only in-frame clones here, not all; method: immunoSEQ multiplex PCR. The repertoire includes about 150,000 clones, more than 80% of them detected once, and approximately 15% sits in the top ten. The sequenced sample was peripheral blood. These TCRs come from a woman between 35 and 50 years old with acute or convalescent COVID-19.

With respect to this clone: Other DNA sequences in the sample encode the same CDR3. This chain links TRBV30 with TRBJ1-3, with no clear D. The CDR3 has 12 amino acids. The germline V gene encodes CDR1 GTSNPN and CDR2 SVGIG (reference sequence). V gave up 3 bases and J gave up 1 base, with 4 bases separating them. The CDR3 nucleotides read TGTGCCTGGAGCGGTTCTGGAAACACCATATATTTT. Translated: CAWSGSGNTIYF.

The chain carries TRBV27 and TRBJ2-2; 9 bases agree with TRBD2. J lost 2 bases, V lost 1 base, and 5 bases had no gene match. CDR1 MNHEY and CDR2 SMNVEV come from the germline V gene (reference sequence). This CDR3 contains 17 residues. The DNA for the CDR3 is TGTGCCAGCAGTTTATGGCGGGGGGGACCAAACACCGGGGAGCTGTTTTTT. As protein: CASSLWRGGPNTGELFF.

This chain joins TRBV4-2 and TRBJ2-3; maybe TRBD2 (6 bases). Germline CDR1 reads LGHNA; CDR2 reads YNFKEQ. Deletions cut 0 bases from V and 2 bases from J, with 9 bases between. This CDR3 is 15 amino acids long. In DNA form, the CDR3 reads TGTGCCAGCAGCCAAGAGCAGCGGGTCACAGATACGCAGTATTTT. Translation gives CASSQEQRVTDTQYF.

This clone was seen just once. This chain uses TRBV12-3 or TRBV12-4 with TRBJ1-4; tentative D call: TRBD1 (5 bases). This CDR3 comprises 13 residues. Trimming left V 6 bases short and J 4 bases short, with 9 bases between. The CDR3 protein is CASRPGFNEKLFF. The CDR3 coding sequence is TGTGCCAGCAGACCAGGGTTTAATGAAAAACTGTTTTTT.

This chain joins TRBV29-1 and TRBJ2-7, with 14 bases identical to TRBD2. The germline V gene encodes CDR1 SQVTM and CDR2 ANQGSEA. Trimming removed 6 bases from V and 2 bases from J; junction bases left unmatched: 0. The CDR3 loop spans 13 amino acids. CDR3 residues: CSVTSGRAYEQYF. The CDR3 bases are TGCAGCGTGACTAGCGGGAGGGCCTACGAGCAGTACTTC.

The chain combines TRBV5-1 with TRBJ2-1, with 9 positions matching TRBD1. V lost 4 bases to trimming and J lost 4 bases; unmatched junction nucleotides: 6. The V gene's germline CDR1 is SGHRS and CDR2 YFSETQ. This CDR3 spans 15 amino acids. CDR3 in amino acids: CASSVTGGLYNEQFF. CDR3 bases: TGCGCCAGCAGCGTTACAGGGGGCCTTTACAATGAGCAGTTCTTC.

This clone has only a few counts. The chain employs TRBV9 and TRBJ2-7, with D possibly TRBD1 on 5 matching bases. The V end was cut by 4 bases, the J end by 3 bases, with 17 bases between. CDR1 and CDR2 from the germline V gene are SGDLS and YYNGEE. The CDR3 totals 15 residues. CDR3 sequence reads: CASSPLWRQGYEQYF. CDR3 nucleotide sequence: TGTGCCAGCAGCCCCCTTTGGCGGCAGGGCTACGAGCAGTACTTC.

This clone appeared once. The chain has TRBV4-1 and TRBJ2-1; 8 positions agree with TRBD2. The V and J ends lost 0 bases and 3 bases, in that order; junction bases with no gene match: 4. CDR1 and CDR2 (germline): MGHRA, YSYEKL. There are 16 residues in the CDR3. Here the CDR3 reads CASSQDGGAIYNEQFF. The DNA for the CDR3 is TGCGCCAGCAGCCAAGACGGGGGGGCCATCTACAATGAGCAGTTCTTC.

The genes are TRBV5-4 and TRBJ2-5, with TRBD2 as a possible D gene (5 bases). Germline CDR1 reads SGHNT; CDR2 reads YYREEE (reference sequence). This CDR3 has 15 residues. V lost 3 bases and J lost 1, with 13 bases in between. The CDR3 sequence is CASSSTSGSQETQYF. CDR3 bases: TGTGCCAGCAGCTCAACTTCGGGGTCCCAAGAGACCCAGTACTTC.

CDR3 sequence (DNA): TGTGCTAGTGGTTTGATTACCGGACACCTCCTTGAATCTACCATATATTTT. Amino acid sequence: CASGLITGHLLESTIYF. The V call is TRBV12-5, the J call TRBJ1-3; D is perhaps TRBD1 (5 bases). Trimming took off 2 bases at V and 10 bases at J, with 24 bases between the two ends. Per the germline V gene, CDR1 is LGHNT and CDR2 is FRNRAP. This CDR3 comprises 17 residues. Complete variable domain (other parts from reference TRBV12-5 and TRBJ1-3): DARVTQTPRHKVTEMGQEVTMRCQPILGHNTVFWYRQTMMQGLELLAYFRNRAPLDDSGMPKDRFSAEMPDATLATLKIQPSEPRDSAVYFCASGLITGHLLESTIYFGEGSWLTVV.